This T cell receptor (beta chain) was obtained from a study of STAT5B mutations in CD4+ large granular lymphocyte leukemia. Turning to the study itself: CD8+ depletion followed by anti-CD4 microbead selection was applied to cryopreserved cells. Study results and caveats: Main leukemic clonotypes were patient-specific, but 20% to 25% appeared at low frequency elsewhere. Without HLA matching, higher CD4+ than CD8+ T-LGLL clonality could reflect small sample size.

This clone was recorded only once. Its antigen is as yet unknown. Some clones are missing from TCRdb's copy, which holds only in-frame ones; the method was immunoSEQ multiplex PCR. The sample lists about 380 clones; 60% were seen once. The V gene's germline CDR1 is MDHEN and CDR2 SYDVKM. V lost 4 bases and J lost 3; bases outside the gene matches: 9. The CDR3 length is 15 residues. The V and J genes are TRBV28 and TRBJ2-7; 7 nucleotides agree with TRBD2. The TCR sequence derives from a woman aged 50 to 60 with CD4+ T-cell large granular lymphocyte leukemia. What was sequenced was PBMCs. CDR3 DNA sequence: TGTGCCAGCAGTTATATTAGCGGGCTTAACTACGAGCAGTACTTC. Translation gives CASSYISGLNYEQYF.